This entry features one T cell receptor beta chain sequence. TCRdb keeps only in-frame clones here, not all; method: immunoSEQ multiplex PCR. This sample yields about 400,000 clones, of which just under 90% are seen a single time; around 1.7% belongs to the top ten. These data originate in a study of blood T cell repertoires in COVID-19. This TCR derives from a woman aged 30 to 39 who had recovered from COVID-19. Material for sequencing was PBMCs or T cells enriched from blood (not recorded which).

This chain's CDR3 is CASSDRDSGNTIYF. The DNA of the CDR3 is TGTGCCAGCAGTGACAGGGACTCTGGAAACACCATATATTTT. The genes are TRBV25-1 and TRBJ1-3; D is perhaps TRBD1 (5 bases). Germline CDR1 is MGHDK and CDR2 is SYGVNS. Trimming removed 3 bases from V and 0 bases from J, with 6 bases in between. The CDR3 is 14 amino acids. Together with reference TRBV25-1 and TRBJ1-3, the CDR3 gives the full variable domain: EADIYQTPRYLVIGTGKKITLECSQTMGHDKMYWYQQDPGMELHLIHYSYGVNSTEKGDLSSESTVSRIRTEHFPLTLESARPSHTSQYLCASSDRDSGNTIYFGEGSWLTVV.